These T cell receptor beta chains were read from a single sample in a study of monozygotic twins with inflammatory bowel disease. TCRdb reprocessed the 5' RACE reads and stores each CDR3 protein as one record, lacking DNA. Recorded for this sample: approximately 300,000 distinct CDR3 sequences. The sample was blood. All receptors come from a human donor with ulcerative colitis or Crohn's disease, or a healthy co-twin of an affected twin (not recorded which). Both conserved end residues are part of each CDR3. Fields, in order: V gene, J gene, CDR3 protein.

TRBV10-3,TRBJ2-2,CAISDTLLNTGELFF
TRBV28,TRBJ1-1,CASSLSLGGGRTEAFF
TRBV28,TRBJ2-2,CASRFTGARGELFF
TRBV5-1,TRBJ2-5,CASNSGQGRRETQYF
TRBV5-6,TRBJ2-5,CASRGWAGRTETQYF
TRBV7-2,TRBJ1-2,CASSLRSEIYGYTF
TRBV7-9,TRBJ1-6,CASSKQGGHSPLHF
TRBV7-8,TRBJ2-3,CASSLVRVWGTDTQYF
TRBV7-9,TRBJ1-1,CASSFRDRGLTEAFF
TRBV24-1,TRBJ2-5,CATSDPGTPRETQYF